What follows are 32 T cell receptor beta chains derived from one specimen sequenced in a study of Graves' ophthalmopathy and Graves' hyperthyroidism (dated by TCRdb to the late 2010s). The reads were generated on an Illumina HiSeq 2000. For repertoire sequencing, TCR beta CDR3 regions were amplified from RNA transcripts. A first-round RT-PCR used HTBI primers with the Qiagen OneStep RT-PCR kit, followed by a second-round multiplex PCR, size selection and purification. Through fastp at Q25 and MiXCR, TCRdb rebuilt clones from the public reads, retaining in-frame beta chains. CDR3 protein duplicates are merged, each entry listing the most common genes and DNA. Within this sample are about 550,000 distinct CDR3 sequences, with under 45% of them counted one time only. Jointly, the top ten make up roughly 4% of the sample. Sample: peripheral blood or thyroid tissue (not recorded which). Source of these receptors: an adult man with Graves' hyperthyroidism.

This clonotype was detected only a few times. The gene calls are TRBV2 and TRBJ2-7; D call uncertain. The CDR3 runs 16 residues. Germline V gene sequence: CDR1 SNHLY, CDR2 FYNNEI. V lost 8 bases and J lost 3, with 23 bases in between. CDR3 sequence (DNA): TGTGCCAGCTCACCAACTTCAGCCATGGTTTTCTACGAGCAGTACTTC. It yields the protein CASSPTSAMVFYEQYF.

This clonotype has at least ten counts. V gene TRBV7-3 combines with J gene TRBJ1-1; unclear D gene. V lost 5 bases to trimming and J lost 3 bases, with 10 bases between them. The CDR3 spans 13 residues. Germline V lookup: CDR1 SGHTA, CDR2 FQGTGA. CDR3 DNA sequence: TGTGCCAGCAGCCTCCTCATAGACACTGAAGCTTTCTTT. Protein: CASSLLIDTEAFF.

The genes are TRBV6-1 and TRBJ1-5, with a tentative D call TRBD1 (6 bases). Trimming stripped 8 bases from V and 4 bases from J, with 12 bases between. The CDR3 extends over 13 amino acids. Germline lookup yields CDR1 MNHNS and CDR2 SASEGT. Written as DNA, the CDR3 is TGTGCCAGCGAACCTACAGGGAATCAGCCCCAGCATTTT. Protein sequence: CASEPTGNQPQHF.

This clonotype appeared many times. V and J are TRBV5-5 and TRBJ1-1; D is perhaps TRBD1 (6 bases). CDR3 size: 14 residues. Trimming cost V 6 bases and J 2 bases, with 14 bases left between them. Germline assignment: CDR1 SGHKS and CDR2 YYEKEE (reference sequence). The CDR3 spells CASIKGGPNTEAFF. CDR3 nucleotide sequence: TGTGCCAGCATCAAAGGGGGGCCAAACACTGAAGCTTTCTTT.

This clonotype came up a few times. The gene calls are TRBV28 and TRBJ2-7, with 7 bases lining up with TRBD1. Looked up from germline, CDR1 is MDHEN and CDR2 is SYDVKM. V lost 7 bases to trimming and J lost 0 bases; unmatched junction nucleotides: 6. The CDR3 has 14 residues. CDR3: CASNRDSSSYEQYF. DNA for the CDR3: TGTGCCAGCAACCGGGACAGTTCCTCCTACGAGCAGTACTTC.

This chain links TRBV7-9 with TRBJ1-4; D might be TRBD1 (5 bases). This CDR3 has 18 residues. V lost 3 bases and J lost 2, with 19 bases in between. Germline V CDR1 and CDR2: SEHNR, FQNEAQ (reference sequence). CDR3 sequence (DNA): TGTGCCAGCAGCTTTGGCGGGGGGTGGGGATTCACTAATGAAAAACTGTTTTTT. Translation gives CASSFGGGWGFTNEKLFF. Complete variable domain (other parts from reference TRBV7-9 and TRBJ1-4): DTGVSQNPRHKITKRGQNVTFRCDPISEHNRLYWYRQTLGQGPEFLTYFQNEAQLEKSRLLSDRFSAERPKGSFSTLEIQRTEQGDSAMYLCASSFGGGWGFTNEKLFFGSGTQLSVL.

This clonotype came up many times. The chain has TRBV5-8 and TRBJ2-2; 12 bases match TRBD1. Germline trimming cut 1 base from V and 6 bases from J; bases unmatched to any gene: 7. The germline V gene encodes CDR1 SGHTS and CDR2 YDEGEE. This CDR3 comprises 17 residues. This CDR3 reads CASSLPGQGAMAGELFF. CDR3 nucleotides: TGTGCCAGCAGCTTGCCGGGACAGGGGGCGATGGCCGGGGAGCTGTTTTTT.

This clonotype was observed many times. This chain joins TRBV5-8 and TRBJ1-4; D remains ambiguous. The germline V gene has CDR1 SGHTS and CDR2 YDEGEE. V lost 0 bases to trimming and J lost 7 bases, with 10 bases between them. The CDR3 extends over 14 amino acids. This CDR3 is CASSLAPPGEKLFF. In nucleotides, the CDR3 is TGTGCCAGCAGCTTGGCTCCACCGGGTGAAAAACTGTTTTTT.

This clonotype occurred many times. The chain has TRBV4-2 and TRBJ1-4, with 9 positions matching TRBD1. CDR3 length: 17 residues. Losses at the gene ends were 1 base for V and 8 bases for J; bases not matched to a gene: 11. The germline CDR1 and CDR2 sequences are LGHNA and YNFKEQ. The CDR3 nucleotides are TGTGCCAGCAGCCAAGGGGACAGGGTGGACCAGGGGGAAAAACTGTTTTTT. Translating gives CASSQGDRVDQGEKLFF.

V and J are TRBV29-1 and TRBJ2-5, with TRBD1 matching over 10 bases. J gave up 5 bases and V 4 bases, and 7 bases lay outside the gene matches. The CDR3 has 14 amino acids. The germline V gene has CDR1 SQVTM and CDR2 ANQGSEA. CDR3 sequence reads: CSVGDRGSGETQYF. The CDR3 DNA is TGCAGCGTTGGGGACAGGGGATCAGGGGAGACCCAGTACTTC.

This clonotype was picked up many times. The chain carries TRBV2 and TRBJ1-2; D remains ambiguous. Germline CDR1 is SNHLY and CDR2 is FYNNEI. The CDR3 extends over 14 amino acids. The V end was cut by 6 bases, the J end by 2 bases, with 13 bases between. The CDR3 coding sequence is TGTGCCAGCAGCCAAGGGATGGACAACTATGGCTACACCTTC. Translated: CASSQGMDNYGYTF.

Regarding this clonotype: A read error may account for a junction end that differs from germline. CDR3 sequence: CASSLAGGRGNSPQHF. As DNA, the CDR3 is TGTGCCAGCAGTTTAGCGGGAGGCAGGGGCAATTCACCCCAGCATTTT. V is TRBV7-8 and J is TRBJ1-5; the D gene is possibly TRBD1 (6 bases). Germline CDR1 is SGHVS and CDR2 is FQNEAQ. This CDR3 is 16 amino acids long.

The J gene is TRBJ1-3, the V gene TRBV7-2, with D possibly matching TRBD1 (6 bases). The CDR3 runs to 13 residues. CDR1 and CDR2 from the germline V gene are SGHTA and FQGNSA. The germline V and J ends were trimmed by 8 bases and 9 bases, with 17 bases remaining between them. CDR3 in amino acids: CASSIGQKGTIYF. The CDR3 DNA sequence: TGTGCCAGCTCAATAGGACAGAAGGGCACCATATATTTT.

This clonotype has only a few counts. CDR3 bases: TGCAGTGCTAGAGATACCAGGGAGGGGGCCGGGGAGCTGTTTTTT. This gives the protein CSARDTREGAGELFF. V is TRBV20-1 and J is TRBJ2-2; weak D call: TRBD2 (7 bases). Per germline, CDR1 DFQATT and CDR2 SNEGSKA (reference sequence). Trimming pared 0 bases from V and 6 bases from J, leaving 14 bases between. This CDR3 has 15 residues.

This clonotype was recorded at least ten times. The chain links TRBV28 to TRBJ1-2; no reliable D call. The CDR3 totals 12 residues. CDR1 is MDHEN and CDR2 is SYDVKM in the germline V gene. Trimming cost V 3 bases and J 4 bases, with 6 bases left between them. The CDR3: CASSLKGYGYTF. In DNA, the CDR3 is TGTGCCAGCAGTTTGAAGGGCTATGGCTACACCTTC.

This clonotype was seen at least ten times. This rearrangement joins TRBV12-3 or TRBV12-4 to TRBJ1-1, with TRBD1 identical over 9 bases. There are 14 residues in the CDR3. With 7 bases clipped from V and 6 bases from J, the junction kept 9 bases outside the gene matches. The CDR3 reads CASTRTGAGAEAFF. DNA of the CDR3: TGTGCCAGCACTCGGACAGGGGCGGGTGCTGAAGCTTTCTTT.

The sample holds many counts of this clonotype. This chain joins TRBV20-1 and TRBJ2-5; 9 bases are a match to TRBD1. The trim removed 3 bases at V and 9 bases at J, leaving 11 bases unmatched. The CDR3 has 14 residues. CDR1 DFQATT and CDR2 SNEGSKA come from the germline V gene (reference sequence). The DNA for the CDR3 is TGCAGTGCTAGCGTACAGGGGGCCGGTGGGGCCCAGTACTTC. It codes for CSASVQGAGGAQYF.

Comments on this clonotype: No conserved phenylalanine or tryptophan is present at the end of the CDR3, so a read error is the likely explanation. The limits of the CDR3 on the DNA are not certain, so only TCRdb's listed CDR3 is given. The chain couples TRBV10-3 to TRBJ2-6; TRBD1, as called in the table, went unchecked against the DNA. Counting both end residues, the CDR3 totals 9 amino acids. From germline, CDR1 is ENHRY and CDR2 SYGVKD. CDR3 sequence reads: CAISAPDGQ.

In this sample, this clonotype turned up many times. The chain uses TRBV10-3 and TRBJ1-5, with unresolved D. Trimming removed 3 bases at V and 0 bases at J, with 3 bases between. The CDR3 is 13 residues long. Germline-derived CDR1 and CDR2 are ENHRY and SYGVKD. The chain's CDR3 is CAISDYSNQPQHF. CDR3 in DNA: TGTGCCATCAGTGACTATAGCAATCAGCCCCAGCATTTT.

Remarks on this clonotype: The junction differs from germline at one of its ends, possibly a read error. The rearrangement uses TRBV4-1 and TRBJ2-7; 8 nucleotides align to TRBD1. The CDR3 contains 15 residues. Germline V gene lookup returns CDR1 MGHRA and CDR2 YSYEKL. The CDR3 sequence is CASSQGDRSSYGQYF. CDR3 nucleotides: TGCGCCAGCAGCCAAGGGGACAGGAGCTCCTACGGGCAGTACTTC.

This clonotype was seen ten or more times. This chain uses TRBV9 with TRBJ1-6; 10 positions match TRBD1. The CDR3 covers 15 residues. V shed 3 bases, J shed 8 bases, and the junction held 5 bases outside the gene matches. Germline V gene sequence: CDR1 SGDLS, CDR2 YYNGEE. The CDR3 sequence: CASSAEGQGYSPLHF. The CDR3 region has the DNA TGTGCCAGCAGCGCGGAGGGACAGGGGTATTCACCCCTCCACTTT.

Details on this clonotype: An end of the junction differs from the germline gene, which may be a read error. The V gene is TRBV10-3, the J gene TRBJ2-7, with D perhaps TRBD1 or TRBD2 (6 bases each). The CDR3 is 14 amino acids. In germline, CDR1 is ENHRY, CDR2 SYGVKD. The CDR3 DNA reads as TGTGCCATCAGTGAGTCTGGGGGGCGAAACGAGCAGCACTTC. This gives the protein CAISESGGRNEQHF.

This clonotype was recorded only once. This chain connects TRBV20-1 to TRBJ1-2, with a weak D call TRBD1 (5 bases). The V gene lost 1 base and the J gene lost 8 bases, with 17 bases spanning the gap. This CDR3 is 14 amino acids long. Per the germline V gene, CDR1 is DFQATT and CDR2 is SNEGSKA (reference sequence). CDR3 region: CSARVWGTHLGYTF. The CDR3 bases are TGCAGTGCTAGAGTCTGGGGGACTCACCTAGGCTACACCTTC.

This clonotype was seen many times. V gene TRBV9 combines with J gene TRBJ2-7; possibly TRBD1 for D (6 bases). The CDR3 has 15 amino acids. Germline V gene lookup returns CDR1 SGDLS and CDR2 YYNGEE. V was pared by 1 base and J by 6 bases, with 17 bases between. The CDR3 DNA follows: TGTGCCAGCAGCGTAACGGACAGTCCAACGGGCGAGCAGTACTTC. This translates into CASSVTDSPTGEQYF. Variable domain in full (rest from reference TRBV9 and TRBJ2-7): DSGVTQTPKHLITATGQRVTLRCSPRSGDLSVYWYQQSLDQGLQFLIQYYNGEERAKGNILERFSAQQFPDLHSELNLSSLELGDSALYFCASSVTDSPTGEQYFGPGTRLTVT.

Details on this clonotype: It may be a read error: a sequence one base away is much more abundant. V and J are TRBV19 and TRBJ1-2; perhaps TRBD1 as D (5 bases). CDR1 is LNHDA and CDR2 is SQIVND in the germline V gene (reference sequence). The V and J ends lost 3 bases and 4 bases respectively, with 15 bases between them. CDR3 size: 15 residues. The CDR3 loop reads CASSIGRFGTYGYTF. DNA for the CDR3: TGTGCCAGTAGTATCGGACGGTTCGGGACCTATGGCTACACCTTC.

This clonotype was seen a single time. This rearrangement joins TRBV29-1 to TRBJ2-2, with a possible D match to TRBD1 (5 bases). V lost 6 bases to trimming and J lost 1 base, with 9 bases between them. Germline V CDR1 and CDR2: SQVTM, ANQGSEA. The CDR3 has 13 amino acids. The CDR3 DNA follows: TGCAGCGTGGGCCAGGGGAACACCGGGGAGCTGTTTTTT. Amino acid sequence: CSVGQGNTGELFF.

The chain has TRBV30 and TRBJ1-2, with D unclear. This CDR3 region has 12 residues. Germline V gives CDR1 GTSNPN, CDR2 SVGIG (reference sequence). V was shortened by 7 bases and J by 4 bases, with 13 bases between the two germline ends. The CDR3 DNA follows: TGTGCCTTCATCCCGGGCCCCTATGGCTACACCTTC. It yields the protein CAFIPGPYGYTF.

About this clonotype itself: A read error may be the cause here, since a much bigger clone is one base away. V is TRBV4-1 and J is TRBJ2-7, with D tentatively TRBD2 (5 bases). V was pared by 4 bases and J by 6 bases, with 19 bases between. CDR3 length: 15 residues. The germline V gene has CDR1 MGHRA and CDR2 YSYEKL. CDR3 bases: TGCGCCAGCAGCCGAGATCGGGCTAGCTTGGTCGAGCAGTACTTC. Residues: CASSRDRASLVEQYF.

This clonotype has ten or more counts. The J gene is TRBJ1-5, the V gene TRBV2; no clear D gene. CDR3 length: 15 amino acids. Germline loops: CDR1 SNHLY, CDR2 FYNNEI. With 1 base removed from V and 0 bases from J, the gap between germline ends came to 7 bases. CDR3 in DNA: TGTGCCAGCAGTGAAGACAAGGCTAGCAATCAGCCCCAGCATTTT. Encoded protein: CASSEDKASNQPQHF.

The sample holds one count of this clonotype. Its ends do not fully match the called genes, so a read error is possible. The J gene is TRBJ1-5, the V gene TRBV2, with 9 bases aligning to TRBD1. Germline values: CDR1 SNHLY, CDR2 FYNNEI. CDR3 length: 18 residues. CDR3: CASSQEISTGGMDQPQHF. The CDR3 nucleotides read TGCGCCAGCAGCCAAGAAATCAGTACAGGGGGCATGGATCAGCCCCAGCATTTT.

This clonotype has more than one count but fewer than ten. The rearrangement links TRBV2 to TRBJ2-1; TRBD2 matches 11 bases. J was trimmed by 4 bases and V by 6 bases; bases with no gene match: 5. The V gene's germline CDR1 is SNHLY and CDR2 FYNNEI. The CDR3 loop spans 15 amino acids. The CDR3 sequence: CASRIGTSGYNEQFF. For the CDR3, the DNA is TGTGCCAGCAGGATCGGGACTAGCGGATACAATGAGCAGTTCTTC. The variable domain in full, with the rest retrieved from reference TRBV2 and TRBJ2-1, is EPEVTQTPSHQVTQMGQEVILRCVPISNHLYFYWYRQILGQKVEFLVSFYNNEISEKSEIFDDQFSVERPDGSNFTLKIRSTKLEDSAMYFCASRIGTSGYNEQFFGPGTRLTVL.

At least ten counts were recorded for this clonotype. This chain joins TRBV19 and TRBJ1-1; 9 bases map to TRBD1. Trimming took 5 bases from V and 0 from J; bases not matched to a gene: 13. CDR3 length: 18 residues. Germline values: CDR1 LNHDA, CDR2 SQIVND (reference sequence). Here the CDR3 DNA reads TGTGCCAGTAGTCCCGTGGGACAGGGATCCTCCTTGAACACTGAAGCTTTCTTT. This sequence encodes CASSPVGQGSSLNTEAFF.